This T cell receptor beta chain was retrieved from a study of blood T cell repertoires in COVID-19. Study information: COVID-19 samples, acute and convalescent, were from the United States, Italy and Spain.

V shed 3 bases, J shed 5 bases, and the junction held 4 bases outside the gene matches. This CDR3 contains 14 residues. Germline assignment: CDR1 SGHTA and CDR2 FQGNSA. The method was immunoSEQ multiplex PCR; TCRdb's version includes in-frame clones alone and lacks a portion of them. The sample consists of about 410,000 clones, about nine tenths of them appearing once. The source material was peripheral blood. The gene calls are TRBV7-2 and TRBJ2-7, with 10 bases aligning to TRBD2. This receptor was obtained from a woman aged 30 to 39 with active or convalescent COVID-19. CDR3 nucleotides: TGTGCCAGCAGCTTGGCTAGCGGGAGCCACGAGCAGTACTTC. Translation: CASSLASGSHEQYF.